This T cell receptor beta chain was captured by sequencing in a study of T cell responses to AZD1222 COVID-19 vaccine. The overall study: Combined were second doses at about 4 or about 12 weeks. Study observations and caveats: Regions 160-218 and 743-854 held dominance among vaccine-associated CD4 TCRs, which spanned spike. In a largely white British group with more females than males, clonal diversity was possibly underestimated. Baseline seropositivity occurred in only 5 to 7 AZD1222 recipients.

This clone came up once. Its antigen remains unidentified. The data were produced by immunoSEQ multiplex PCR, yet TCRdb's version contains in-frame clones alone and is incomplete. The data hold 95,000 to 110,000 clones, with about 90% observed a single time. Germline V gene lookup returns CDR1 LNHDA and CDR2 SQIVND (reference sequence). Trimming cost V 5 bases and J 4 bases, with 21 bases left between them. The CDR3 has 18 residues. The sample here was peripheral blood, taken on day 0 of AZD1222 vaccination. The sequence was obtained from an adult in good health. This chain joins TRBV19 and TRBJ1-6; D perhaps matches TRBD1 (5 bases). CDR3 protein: CASSLRQPRGIYNSPLHF. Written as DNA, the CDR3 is TGTGCCAGTAGTTTAAGACAGCCCCGGGGGATTTATAATTCACCCCTCCACTTT.